This passage covers 28 T cell receptor beta chains from one sample sequenced in a study of a mutant IDH1 vaccine in newly diagnosed glioma. These receptors' targets are unknown. The time point was: week 47, end of study. Each dose of the vaccine consisted of 300 ug of mutant IDH1 20-mer peptide, with topical imiquimod. Profiling relied on immunoSEQ multiplex PCR, and the TCRdb table lists in-frame clones only, not all of them. Here the sample spans over 75,000 clones, around four fifths being singletons. This sample comprised PBMCs, obtained from a glioma patient whose treatment included an IDH1 peptide vaccine. The origin of the receptors is a man in his forties with glioma.

The chain carries TRBV6-6 and TRBJ1-2; TRBD1 aligns across 7 bases. The CDR3 totals 12 residues. J was trimmed by 7 bases and V by 10 bases; bases with no gene match: 9. From germline, CDR1 is MNHNY and CDR2 SVGAGI (reference sequence). CDR3 residues: CATEQGRGGYTF. As DNA, the CDR3 is TGTGCCACCGAACAGGGGAGAGGTGGCTACACCTTC.

This rearrangement joins TRBV7-9 to TRBJ1-6; unclear D gene. Per germline, CDR1 SEHNR and CDR2 FQNEAQ (reference sequence). This CDR3 has 10 amino acids. With 5 bases removed from V and 14 bases from J, the gap between germline ends came to 7 bases. This CDR3 is CASSPRTLHF. CDR3 nucleotides: TGTGCCAGCAGCCCCCGGACCCTCCACTTT. The full variable domain, with the rest looked up from reference TRBV7-9 and TRBJ1-6, is DTGVSQNPRHKITKRGQNVTFRCDPISEHNRLYWYRQTLGQGPEFLTYFQNEAQLEKSRLLSDRFSAERPKGSFSTLEIQRTEQGDSAMYLCASSPRTLHFGNGTRLTVT.

The CDR3 protein is CASSPRRLSYNEQFF. In nucleotides, the CDR3 is TGTGCCAGCAGCCCACGCCGACTATCTTACAATGAGCAGTTCTTC. The gene calls are TRBV7-2 and TRBJ2-1; D is perhaps TRBD2 (5 bases). Germline V CDR1 and CDR2: SGHTA, FQGNSA. V lost 5 bases and J 4 bases, leaving 15 bases between the germline ends. The CDR3 covers 15 residues.

The chain has TRBV9 and TRBJ2-3; D unresolved. Per germline, CDR1 SGDLS and CDR2 YYNGEE. The CDR3 totals 12 residues. V was shortened by 5 bases and J by 0 bases, with 4 bases between the two germline ends. This CDR3 reads CASRDSTDTQYF. The DNA of the CDR3 is TGTGCCAGCAGGGACAGCACAGATACGCAGTATTTT.

This chain connects TRBV4-1 to TRBJ2-3; 8 nucleotides agree with TRBD1. The ends lost 2 bases at V and 1 base at J; junction bases unmatched: 2. The CDR3 runs to 15 residues. Germline V gene lookup returns CDR1 MGHRA and CDR2 YSYEKL. This CDR3 is CASSQTTGGTDTQYF. The CDR3 DNA is TGCGCCAGCAGCCAAACGACAGGGGGCACAGATACGCAGTATTTT.

The chain couples TRBV7-9 to TRBJ1-1; the match to TRBD1 covers 7 bases. CDR1 and CDR2 (germline): SEHNR, FQNEAQ (reference sequence). The CDR3 loop spans 15 amino acids. Trimming removed 4 bases from V and 1 base from J; junction bases left unmatched: 6. The CDR3 here is CASSSEDRANTEAFF. The CDR3 bases are TGTGCCAGCAGCTCAGAAGACAGGGCGAACACTGAAGCTTTCTTT.

The chain carries TRBV5-1 and TRBJ1-6, with 10 bases aligning to TRBD1. This CDR3 is 14 amino acids long. The J segment lost 10 bases and the V segment lost 0 bases, leaving 1 base of the junction unmatched. Germline loops: CDR1 SGHRS, CDR2 YFSETQ. The CDR3 sequence is CASSLGQGASPLHF. The CDR3, as DNA: TGCGCCAGCAGCTTGGGACAGGGGGCCTCACCCCTCCACTTT.

The genes are TRBV7-9 and TRBJ2-3; no firm D call. The CDR3 totals 15 residues. The ends were cut back, 3 bases at V and 0 bases at J, with 10 bases in the middle. Germline-derived CDR1 and CDR2 are SEHNR and FQNEAQ (reference sequence). DNA of the CDR3: TGTGCCAGCAGCTTGTTGGAACAAAGCACAGATACGCAGTATTTT. It codes for CASSLLEQSTDTQYF.

The chain combines TRBV9 with TRBJ2-2, with D perhaps assigned TRBD1 or TRBD2 (5 bases each). The V and J ends lost 6 bases and 1 base respectively, with 7 bases between them. CDR1 is SGDLS and CDR2 is YYNGEE in the germline V gene. CDR3 length: 13 amino acids. CDR3 sequence (DNA): TGTGCCAGCATGGGGGTGAACACCGGGGAGCTGTTTTTT. It yields the protein CASMGVNTGELFF.

The CDR3 spells CASSSSSSGIRDEQFF. CDR3 DNA sequence: TGTGCCAGCAGCTCCTCGAGTAGCGGGATCCGGGATGAGCAGTTCTTC. The rearrangement links TRBV7-9 to TRBJ2-1; 8 bases are shared with TRBD2. Per germline, CDR1 SEHNR and CDR2 FQNEAQ (reference sequence). Trimming took 4 bases from V and 8 from J; bases not matched to a gene: 13. CDR3 length: 16 residues.

The chain is built from TRBV4-3 and TRBJ2-2, with D perhaps given as TRBD1 or TRBD2 (6 bases each). Germline CDR1 reads LGHNA; CDR2 reads YSLEER. The V and J ends lost 1 base and 4 bases respectively, with 13 bases between them. This CDR3 is built from 16 residues. Here the CDR3 DNA reads TGCGCCAGCAGCCAAGGTTGGGGGGCCAGCACCGGGGAGCTGTTTTTT. This codes for CASSQGWGASTGELFF.

The chain has TRBV10-3 and TRBJ1-1; D is uncertain. Germline V gene data show CDR1 as ENHRY and CDR2 as SYGVKD. V lost 3 bases and J lost 8, with 13 bases in between. This CDR3 has 13 amino acids. This CDR3 is CAISDRQGGEAFF. In DNA form, the CDR3 reads TGTGCCATCAGTGACCGGCAAGGAGGAGAAGCTTTCTTT.

This clone was seen once. The rearrangement uses TRBV11-1 and TRBJ2-7; 10 nucleotides agree with TRBD1. CDR1 is SGHAT and CDR2 is FQDESV in the germline V gene (reference sequence). The CDR3 length is 14 residues. With 5 bases clipped from V and 6 bases from J, the junction kept 7 bases outside the gene matches. CDR3 nucleotide sequence: TGTGCCAGCAGCGCAGGGACAGGGGTCCGCGAGCAGTACTTC. This gives the protein CASSAGTGVREQYF.

The CDR3 DNA sequence: TGTGCCAGTAGTATAAGAACTAGCAATCAGCCCCAGCATTTT. Translated, it gives CASSIRTSNQPQHF. The gene calls are TRBV19 and TRBJ1-5; no firm D call. The V gene's germline CDR1 is LNHDA and CDR2 SQIVND (reference sequence). The CDR3 totals 14 residues. The ends were cut back, 2 bases at V and 0 bases at J, with 5 bases in the middle. The full variable domain, rest sourced from reference TRBV19 and TRBJ1-5, is DGGITQSPKYLFRKEGQNVTLSCEQNLNHDAMYWYRQDPGQGLRLIYYSQIVNDFQKGDIAEGYSVSREKKESFPLTVTSAQKNPTAFYLCASSIRTSNQPQHFGDGTRLSIL.

This rearrangement joins TRBV19 to TRBJ2-1, with 7 bases matching TRBD2. Germline CDR1 and CDR2: LNHDA and SQIVND (reference sequence). Germline trimming cut 5 bases from V and 4 bases from J; bases unmatched to any gene: 11. The CDR3 covers 16 residues. The CDR3 spells CASSLSGLGAYNEQFF. The CDR3 nucleotides read TGTGCCAGTAGTTTGTCCGGACTAGGCGCTTACAATGAGCAGTTCTTC.

The rearrangement joins TRBV2 to TRBJ2-2; D call uncertain. CDR3 size: 12 residues. Trimming removed 2 bases from V and 8 bases from J, with 6 bases in between. Per the germline V gene, CDR1 is SNHLY and CDR2 is FYNNEI. The CDR3 protein is CASSENAGELFF. The CDR3 DNA follows: TGTGCCAGCAGTGAAAATGCAGGGGAGCTGTTTTTT.

The chain uses TRBV25-1 and TRBJ1-1; D remains unclear. The CDR3 runs 15 residues. The germline V gene has CDR1 MGHDK and CDR2 SYGVNS. V lost 0 bases and J lost 1, with 9 bases in between. The CDR3 bases are TGTGCCAGCAGTGAATATCTCCTGGGGAACACTGAAGCTTTCTTT. This codes for CASSEYLLGNTEAFF.

This chain connects TRBV5-4 to TRBJ2-2; 13 bases match TRBD2. Germline V gene sequence: CDR1 SGHNT, CDR2 YYREEE (reference sequence). This CDR3 is built from 15 residues. V was pared by 4 bases and J by 7 bases, with 4 bases of the junction left unmatched. In nucleotides, the CDR3 is TGTGCCAGCAGCGGCGGGACTAGCGGGATCGGGGAGCTGTTTTTT. The encoded protein is CASSGGTSGIGELFF.

The chain is built from TRBV9 and TRBJ2-2; perhaps TRBD2 as D (6 bases). Deletions cut 3 bases from V and 5 bases from J, with 11 bases between. This CDR3 has 14 residues. The germline V gene has CDR1 SGDLS and CDR2 YYNGEE. The CDR3 loop reads CASSASVRTGELFF. In DNA form, the CDR3 reads TGTGCCAGCAGCGCTAGCGTGAGGACCGGGGAGCTGTTTTTT. Supplemented by reference TRBV9 and TRBJ2-2, the full variable domain reads DSGVTQTPKHLITATGQRVTLRCSPRSGDLSVYWYQQSLDQGLQFLIQYYNGEERAKGNILERFSAQQFPDLHSELNLSSLELGDSALYFCASSASVRTGELFFGEGSRLTVL.

This chain connects TRBV7-6 to TRBJ1-5; TRBD1 is a possible D gene (6 bases). The germline gives CDR1 SGHVS, CDR2 FNYEAQ. V lost 1 base and J 6 bases, leaving 13 bases between the germline ends. The CDR3 runs 15 residues. CDR3 nucleotide sequence: TGTGCCAGCAGCTTAGGGGGGCAGGGGTCTCAGCCCCAGCATTTT. Protein: CASSLGGQGSQPQHF.

The V gene is TRBV18, the J gene TRBJ2-2, with 11 bases identical to TRBD2. Unmatched junction bases numbered 12, after V lost 4 bases and J lost 2 bases. Germline V CDR1 and CDR2: KGHSH, LQKENI. The length of the CDR3 is 19 residues. DNA for the CDR3: TGTGCCAGCTCACTACAGAATCTAGCGGGAGGCACCAACACCGGGGAGCTGTTTTTT. Protein sequence: CASSLQNLAGGTNTGELFF.

This clone was found a few times. The chain recombines TRBV11-2 with TRBJ1-1; D remains ambiguous. Looked up from germline, CDR1 is SGHAT and CDR2 is FQNNGV. V was pared by 0 bases and J by 7 bases, with 6 bases between. There are 12 residues in the CDR3. In DNA, the CDR3 is TGTGCCAGCAGCTTAGATATAGGTGAAGCTTTCTTT. The encoded protein is CASSLDIGEAFF.

The chain combines TRBV5-6 with TRBJ1-3, with 8 bases fitting TRBD1. The V gene's germline CDR1 is SGHDT and CDR2 YYEEEE. The CDR3 contains 15 residues. V shed 4 bases and J 1 base; nucleotides not matched to a gene: 4. The CDR3 loop reads CASSRTGWSGNTIYF. The CDR3 nucleotides read TGTGCCAGCAGCCGGACAGGGTGGTCTGGAAACACCATATATTTT. The full variable domain, rest sourced from reference TRBV5-6 and TRBJ1-3, is DAGVTQSPTHLIKTRGQQVTLRCSPKSGHDTVSWYQQALGQGPQFIFQYYEEEERQRGNFPDRFSGHQFPNYSSELNVNALLLGDSALYLCASSRTGWSGNTIYFGEGSWLTVV.

This chain joins TRBV19 and TRBJ1-4, with D hard to call. The length of the CDR3 is 14 residues. Trimming took off 1 base at V and 5 bases at J, with 8 bases between the two ends. Germline V gene sequence: CDR1 LNHDA, CDR2 SQIVND (reference sequence). CDR3 residues: CASSIGQRNEKLFF. CDR3 sequence (DNA): TGTGCCAGTAGTATAGGCCAGAGAAATGAAAAACTGTTTTTT.

This clone was observed once. This chain joins TRBV7-2 and TRBJ2-1, with 12 nucleotides matching TRBD2. Unmatched junction bases numbered 9, after V lost 7 bases and J lost 5 bases. Looked up from germline, CDR1 is SGHTA and CDR2 is FQGNSA. This CDR3 contains 16 residues. CDR3 region: CASILGLAGLHNEQFF. Written as DNA, the CDR3 is TGTGCCAGCATACTCGGACTAGCGGGACTACACAATGAGCAGTTCTTC.

This clone has a handful of counts. This chain joins TRBV28 and TRBJ1-1; D gene ambiguous. The CDR3 spans 12 residues. Trimming stripped 4 bases from V and 8 bases from J, with 11 bases between. CDR1 and CDR2 from the germline V gene are MDHEN and SYDVKM. CDR3 in DNA: TGTGCCAGCAGTTCCCTCGGATCCGAAGCTTTCTTT. Its translation: CASSSLGSEAFF. Supplemented by reference TRBV28 and TRBJ1-1, the full variable domain reads DVKVTQSSRYLVKRTGEKVFLECVQDMDHENMFWYRQDPGLGLRLIYFSYDVKMKEKGDIPEGYSVSREKKERFSLILESASTNQTSMYLCASSSLGSEAFFGQGTRLTVV.

This chain uses TRBV7-2 with TRBJ2-7, with TRBD1 matching over 10 bases. J was trimmed by 2 bases and V by 5 bases; bases with no gene match: 6. The CDR3 consists of 15 residues. Germline V gene sequence: CDR1 SGHTA, CDR2 FQGNSA. In nucleotides, the CDR3 is TGTGCCAGCAGCCCGTCCGGGACAGGGGCCTACGAGCAGTACTTC. Translating gives CASSPSGTGAYEQYF.

This clone was seen just once. The gene calls are TRBV11-2 and TRBJ2-7, with TRBD2 matching over 12 bases. The CDR3 contains 16 residues. The trim removed 1 base at V and 4 bases at J, leaving 5 bases unmatched. CDR1 and CDR2 (germline): SGHAT, FQNNGV. The CDR3 loop is CASSLVTSGGSYEQYF. CDR3 DNA sequence: TGTGCCAGCAGCTTAGTAACTAGCGGGGGGTCTTACGAGCAGTACTTC. The full variable domain, in which reference TRBV11-2 and TRBJ2-7 provide the parts outside the CDR3, is EAGVAQSPRYKIIEKRQSVAFWCNPISGHATLYWYQQILGQGPKLLIQFQNNGVVDDSQLPKDRFSAERLKGVDSTLKIQPAKLEDSAVYLCASSLVTSGGSYEQYFGPGTRLTVT.